In this sample, the clone carrying this T cell receptor beta chain turned up many times. The source of the sample is a study of regulatory T cells in long-lasting Graves disease. Across the study: Antithyroid drugs had been taken under 3 months by newly diagnosed Graves' patients.

Library construction for TCR beta used iRepertoire HTBI primers and Arm-PCR of CDR3 regions. TCRdb re-derived calls from the multiplex PCR reads in MiXCR, one entry per CDR3 protein. Of about 310,000 distinct CDR3 sequences listed, over 15% were seen once; the top ten hold less than 40%. CDR3 length: 15 residues. Germline assignment: CDR1 LNHDA and CDR2 SQIVND (reference sequence). Trimming removed 6 bases from V and 8 bases from J, with 20 bases in between. The sample's time point: newly diagnosed GD, antithyroid drugs for less than 3 months. Making the TCR library involved RNA that had been extracted from PBMCs.

This TCR was sampled from a female donor with Graves disease. The V gene is TRBV19, the J gene TRBJ2-1; no clear D gene. This sample comprised peripheral blood mononuclear cells (PBMCs), obtained at new diagnosis, from a patient treated with antithyroid drugs. The CDR3 spells CASRYRTTPGDEQFF. In DNA, the CDR3 is TGTGCCAGTAGATATAGAACTACCCCCGGCGATGAGCAGTTCTTC.